This T cell receptor (beta chain) was captured in a study of Graves' ophthalmopathy and Graves' hyperthyroidism (dated by TCRdb to about 2018). Broadly, across the study: Peripheral blood was collected at initial diagnosis, before any treatment. The study used signatures of the TCR beta repertoire to tell Graves' ophthalmopathy apart from Graves' hyperthyroidism and to predict which patients would progress to ophthalmopathy. In total, approximately 130 blood samples were TCR-sequenced: around 42 ophthalmopathy, some 75 hyperthyroidism and roughly 17 hyperthyroidism-to-ophthalmopathy patients. To explore V-J signatures distinguishing ophthalmopathy from hyperthyroidism, a discovery set of under 110 patients (around 44 ophthalmopathy, roughly 56 stable hyperthyroidism) was enrolled. The independent validation cohort included 18 to 20 hyperthyroidism patients plus 17 patients who later progressed from hyperthyroidism to ophthalmopathy. In six hyperthyroidism patients, the T-cell repertoire of thyroid tissue was compared with the T-cell repertoire of blood. Following sampling, methimazole starting at 30 mg daily was administered to hyperthyroidism patients, and high-dose intravenous methylprednisolone was administered to ophthalmopathy patients.

Broader findings and caveats from the paper: In validation, the model predicted ophthalmopathy progression with more than 55% sensitivity and approximately 78% specificity; 12 predicted patients were CT-confirmed with GO in a median of 6.5 months. No statistical method was used to set the sample size in advance, and the investigators knew which group each participant was assigned to. In cross-validation, the 13-signature model distinguished ophthalmopathy from stable hyperthyroidism with approximately 85% sensitivity and around 81% specificity, and in the test set the corresponding values were approximately 79% and 70%. Most of the expanded thyroid clonotypes with a frequency above 0.001 were also detected in blood, and it was suggested that the thyroid immune response may be reflected by blood repertoires.

TCR beta CDR3 regions were amplified from RNA transcripts for repertoire sequencing. HTBI primers and the Qiagen OneStep RT-PCR kit were used in a first-round RT-PCR, which was followed by a second-round multiplex PCR, size selection and purification. The libraries underwent paired-end sequencing with 100 bp reads on an Illumina HiSeq2000. The original pipeline was this. SOAPnuke was used to process the reads, removing any read that contained adapters or uncalled bases, had a mean Phred below 15, or lacked an exact match to the constant primer or identifier. COPE v1.2.5 was used to merge the high-quality paired reads. Clonotypes were defined as unique nucleotide sequences and were aligned to IMGT TRB V, D and J references using MiTCR v1.1. The analysis was limited to V-J combinations with a frequency above 0.0001, which together covered 99% to 99.2% of the repertoires. For each V-J combination, a TCR clonal expansion and chaos score was defined as the ratio of F50 clonal expansion to chaos observed in the TCRdist matrix. Welch's t-statistics and random forest were used to reduce features to more than ten V-J combinations, which were fed into a naive Bayes classifier. The Morisita-Horn index was used to measure how similar the thyroid and blood repertoires were. Starting from the raw public reads, TCRdb applied fastp trimming at Q25, assembled clones with MiXCR and retained in-frame beta chains. Identical CDR3 protein sequences are pooled into one entry, listed with their most common genes and DNA. It is TCRdb's table, rather than the study itself, that gives the V and J calls and clone size. The sample table contains hundreds of thousands of distinct CDR3 sequences; only one count was recorded for 35% to 50% of them. 2.5% to 3.5% of the sample goes to the ten largest clones.

The table lists this clonotype with many counts. Its antigen target is currently unknown. No base-level quality is on record; no much larger clone is a single base apart. From a lookup of the germline V gene (reference sequence), CDR1 and CDR2 are LNHNV and YYDKDF. There are 13 amino acids in the CDR3, from cysteine to phenylalanine inclusive. Solely the CDR3 DNA is kept, with 39 bases framed from the first base. A distance of 11 bases separates the germline ends of V and J, which lose 5 bases and 7 bases respectively. Patients with ophthalmopathy had moderately to severely active disease, with a Clinical Activity Score of 3 or more, a NOSPECS grade of 4 or more, and a disease duration of less than 3 months. Anyone with other autoimmune diseases, uncontrolled infections, pregnancy or lactation was excluded from the study. Clinical symptoms, serum thyroxine, TRAb, thyroid ultrasound and orbital computed tomography were used for diagnosis. PBMCs were isolated from more than 8 ml of fresh peripheral blood by Ficoll-Paque density gradient centrifugation. Trizol reagent was used to extract the total RNA, and its quality was then checked on an Agilent 2100 Bioanalyzer.

The rearrangement combines TRBV15 with TRBJ2-2; TRBD1 is possibly the D segment (5 matching bases). Sequencing was carried out using peripheral blood. This TCR was recovered from an adult man with Graves' ophthalmopathy. This receptor has the CDR3 CATSPQGIGELFF. Here is the DNA: TGTGCCACCAGCCCCCAGGGCATCGGGGAGCTGTTTTTT.